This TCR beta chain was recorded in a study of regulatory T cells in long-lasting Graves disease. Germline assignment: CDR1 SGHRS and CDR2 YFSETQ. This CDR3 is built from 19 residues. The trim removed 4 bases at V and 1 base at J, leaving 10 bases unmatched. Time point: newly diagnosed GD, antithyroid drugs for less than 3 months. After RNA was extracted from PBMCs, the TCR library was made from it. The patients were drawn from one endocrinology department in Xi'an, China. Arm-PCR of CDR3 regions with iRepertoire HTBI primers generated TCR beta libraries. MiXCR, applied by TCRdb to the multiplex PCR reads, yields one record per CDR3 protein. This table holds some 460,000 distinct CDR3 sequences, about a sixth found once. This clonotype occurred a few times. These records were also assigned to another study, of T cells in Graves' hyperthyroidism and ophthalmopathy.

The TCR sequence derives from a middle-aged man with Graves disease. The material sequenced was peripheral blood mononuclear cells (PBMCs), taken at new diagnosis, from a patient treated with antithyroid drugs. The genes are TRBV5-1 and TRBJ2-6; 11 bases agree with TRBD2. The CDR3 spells CASSPLGRTSGSGANVLTF. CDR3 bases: TGCGCCAGCAGCCCCCTGGGGCGGACTAGCGGGTCTGGGGCCAACGTCCTGACTTTC.